The 9 T cell receptor beta chains presented below share a single source sample, sequenced in a study of CD8 T cells in seronegative destructive rheumatoid arthritis. Some clones are missing from TCRdb's copy, which holds only in-frame ones; the method was immunoSEQ multiplex PCR. The table includes about 900 clones, 75% to 90% detected once. Sequencing input: CD8+ T cells from blood. Receptor source: a woman aged 60 or older with seronegative destructive rheumatoid arthritis.

This chain joins TRBV4-1 and TRBJ2-7; 7 bases align to TRBD1. CDR3 length: 15 amino acids. Per germline, CDR1 MGHRA and CDR2 YSYEKL. J gave up 2 bases and V 0 bases, and 4 bases lay outside the gene matches. The CDR3 protein is CASSQESDRTYEQYF. DNA for the CDR3: TGCGCCAGCAGCCAAGAATCGGACAGGACCTACGAGCAGTACTTC.

The J gene is TRBJ1-2, the V gene TRBV28, with TRBD1 matching 7 bases. In germline, CDR1 is MDHEN, CDR2 SYDVKM. CDR3 size: 13 residues. J was trimmed by 6 bases and V by 4 bases; bases with no gene match: 5. CDR3 bases: TGTGCCAGCAGTTCCCACACAGGGGATGGCTACACCTTC. Protein product: CASSSHTGDGYTF.

In this sample, this clone is large. V and J are TRBV4-3 and TRBJ2-7, with TRBD1 identical over 9 bases. Germline V gene sequence: CDR1 LGHNA, CDR2 YSLEER. The CDR3 totals 16 residues. Losses at the gene ends were 3 bases for V and 1 base for J; bases not matched to a gene: 7. The CDR3: CASSHSWTGESYEQYF. The CDR3 DNA sequence: TGCGCCAGCAGCCACTCCTGGACAGGGGAGTCCTACGAGCAGTACTTC.

This sequence joins TRBV5-6 and TRBJ2-7; weak D call: TRBD1 (6 bases). The V gene's germline CDR1 is SGHDT and CDR2 YYEEEE. The CDR3 is made up of 16 amino acids. V shed 4 bases and J shed 6 bases, with 23 bases lying between them. The CDR3 loop is CASSQATRTEKGEQYF. The DNA of the CDR3 is TGTGCCAGCAGCCAGGCTACCCGGACAGAAAAGGGCGAGCAGTACTTC.

The chain has TRBV14 and TRBJ2-1; D may be TRBD2 (5 bases). CDR3 size: 16 residues. Germline-derived CDR1 and CDR2 are SGHDN and FVKESK. The V end was cut by 0 bases, the J end by 0 bases, with 9 bases between. The CDR3 sequence is CASSQEAASSYNEQFF. The CDR3 DNA reads TGTGCCAGCAGCCAAGAAGCGGCGAGCTCCTACAATGAGCAGTTCTTC.

The count of this clone is one. The V call is TRBV5-1, the J call TRBJ2-5, with D perhaps matching TRBD2 (6 bases). From germline, CDR1 is SGHRS and CDR2 YFSETQ. V lost 4 bases and J lost 5, with 18 bases in between. The CDR3 extends over 15 amino acids. CDR3 residues: CASSPHPAEGETQYF. The CDR3 nucleotides are TGCGCCAGCAGCCCCCACCCGGCGGAGGGGGAGACCCAGTACTTC. The whole variable domain, remainder taken from reference TRBV5-1 and TRBJ2-5, is KAGVTQTPRYLIKTRGQQVTLSCSPISGHRSVSWYQQTPGQGLQFLFEYFSETQRNKGNFPGRFSGRQFSNSRSEMNVSTLELGDSALYLCASSPHPAEGETQYFGPGTRLLVL.

The chain carries TRBV5-6 and TRBJ2-1; 8 bases are a match to TRBD2. CDR1 and CDR2 from the germline V gene are SGHDT and YYEEEE. The ends lost 0 bases at V and 5 bases at J; junction bases unmatched: 7. The CDR3 runs 16 residues. The DNA of the CDR3 is TGTGCCAGCAGCTTGGTGGGAGCGGGAGAAGACAATGAGCAGTTCTTC. Protein product: CASSLVGAGEDNEQFF. Full variable domain (rest looked up from reference TRBV5-6 and TRBJ2-1): DAGVTQSPTHLIKTRGQQVTLRCSPKSGHDTVSWYQQALGQGPQFIFQYYEEEERQRGNFPDRFSGHQFPNYSSELNVNALLLGDSALYLCASSLVGAGEDNEQFFGPGTRLTVL.

The chain combines TRBV19 with TRBJ2-1; a weak D match, TRBD2 (6 bases). Germline-derived CDR1 and CDR2 are LNHDA and SQIVND (reference sequence). CDR3 length: 17 residues. V gave up 2 bases and J gave up 0 bases, with 14 bases separating them. The CDR3 loop is CASSILVSGSSYNEQFF. The CDR3 coding sequence is TGTGCCAGTAGTATATTAGTTAGCGGTAGCTCCTACAATGAGCAGTTCTTC.

The CDR3 spells CASSQGSGTGGTEAFF. CDR3 bases: TGCGCCAGCAGCCAAGGATCCGGGACAGGGGGTACTGAAGCTTTCTTT. J is TRBJ1-1 and V is TRBV4-3; TRBD1 matches at 11 bases. CDR3 length: 16 residues. J gave up 5 bases and V 1 base, and 6 bases lay outside the gene matches. Looked up from germline, CDR1 is LGHNA and CDR2 is YSLEER.